A selection of T cell receptor beta chains follows, all from one sample in a study of blood T cell repertoires in COVID-19. This table comes from immunoSEQ multiplex PCR, and its TCRdb copy is limited to in-frame clones, with some not included. Of about 170,000 clones listed, just under 85% were seen once; the top ten hold about a fifth. Input material: peripheral blood. These receptors were collected from a woman of 80 years or more with acute or convalescent COVID-19. Each CDR3 is given with its conserved first and last residue. D genes are given only for firm matches. A clone size is listed for some rows: how often the clone was seen (once, few, many), or a class if it is expanded.

TRBD1 once TRBJ2-7 TRBV18 TGTGCCAGCTCACCAAGCCCAGGGGGCTCCAACGAGCAGTACTTC CASSPSPGGSNEQYF
NA NA TRBJ2-7 TRBV5-5 TGTGCCAGCAGCCCAATCCGGAGCTACGAGCAGTACTTC CASSPIRSYEQYF
NA NA TRBJ2-3 TRBV21-1 TGTGCCAGCAGCAAAGTTCGCGGGAGGGCCCGGCAGGCAGATACGCAGTATTTT CASSKVRGRARQADTQYF
TRBD2 once TRBJ2-1 TRBV19 TGTGCCAGTAGTGTGATAGCGGGAAGATACAATGAGCAGTTCTTC CASSVIAGRYNEQFF
TRBD2 NA TRBJ2-2 TRBV18 TGTGCCAGCTCACCACAACTAGCGGGGGGCACCGGGGAGCTGTTTTTT CASSPQLAGGTGELFF
NA once TRBJ1-1 TRBV29-1 TGCAGCGCTGAAGAAGGGAGTGGAGCTTTCTTT CSAEEGSGAFF
NA NA TRBJ2-1 TRBV10-3 TGTGCCACCACCCCCGGGGGATTGGGCAATGAGCAGTTCTTC CATTPGGLGNEQFF
NA NA TRBJ2-3 TRBV5-4 TGTGCCAGCAGATCTAGCACAGATACGCAGTATTTT CASRSSTDTQYF
NA NA TRBJ1-1 TRBV20-1 TGCAGTGCTAGTCCACAGGGATACACTGAAGCTTTCTTT CSASPQGYTEAFF
NA NA TRBJ2-7 TRBV6-5 TGTGCCAGCAGGAACGAGGCAGCTGTCTCCTACGAGCAGTACTTC CASRNEAAVSYEQYF
TRBD1 few TRBJ2-5 TRBV5-5 TGTGCCAGCAGCTTGGGGGCTTTGCCAGGGGGCCACGAGACCCAGTACTTC CASSLGALPGGHETQYF
NA NA TRBJ2-1 TRBV7-2 TGTGCCAGCAGTTCACAGCCTATAAATAACAATGAGCAGTTCTTC CASSSQPINNNEQFF
TRBD2 few TRBJ2-7 TRBV6-5 TGTGCCAGCAGTATCCTAGCGGGCCTCTACGAGCAGTACTTC CASSILAGLYEQYF
NA NA TRBJ1-1 TRBV30 TGTGCCTGGAGTGTAGGGGCAGCTAACATGAACACTGAAGCTTTCTTT CAWSVGAANMNTEAFF
TRBD1 NA TRBJ1-5 TRBV3-1/TRBV3-2 TGTGCCAGCAGCCCGGGACAGGGGATTCAGCCCCAGCATTTT CASSPGQGIQPQHF
NA NA TRBJ2-1 TRBV7-2 TGTGCCAGCAGCTTAGAGGGGGGGTATACCTTCGGTGAGCAGTTCTTC CASSLEGGYTFGEQFF
TRBD1 NA TRBJ2-1 TRBV19 TGTGCCAGTACCGACGCCCGGACAGGGGGCAAAAATGAGCAGTTCTTC CASTDARTGGKNEQFF
NA NA TRBJ2-1 TRBV21-1 TGTGCCAGCAGCAAAAATGGTAGGACAGTTGAGCAGTTCTTC CASSKNGRTVEQFF
TRBD2 NA TRBJ2-1 TRBV15 TGTGCCACCAGCAGAGGGGGGGAAGCGGGAGGGAGTAATGAGCAGTTCTTC CATSRGGEAGGSNEQFF
NA NA TRBJ2-7 TRBV2 TGTGCCAGCAGTGAAAGGGAGAGCCTAAACGAGCAGTACTTC CASSERESLNEQYF
TRBD2 NA TRBJ2-4 TRBV2 TGTGCCAGCAGTGGTCTGGCGGGAGTCGACAAAAACATTCAGTACTTC CASSGLAGVDKNIQYF
NA NA TRBJ1-2 TRBV6-5 TGTGCCAGCAGTTACCAGGGCTATGGCTACACCTTC CASSYQGYGYTF
NA NA TRBJ2-1 TRBV5-1 TGCGCCAGCGCGGTTGAGTCACCCTACAATGAGCAGTTCTTC CASAVESPYNEQFF
NA NA TRBJ1-1 TRBV7-2 TGTGCCAGCAGCTCAATCATACAGGCAAACACTGAAGCTTTCTTT CASSSIIQANTEAFF
NA NA TRBJ2-3 TRBV5-6 TGTGCCAGCAGCTTGACAGGTGGATGGGCCTCTAGCACAGATACGCAGTATTTT CASSLTGGWASSTDTQYF
TRBD2 NA TRBJ2-5 TRBV7-9 TGTGCCAGCAGCTTGGGGGGGACCCAAGAGACCCAGTACTTC CASSLGGTQETQYF
TRBD2 NA TRBJ2-5 TRBV5-4 TGTGCCAGCAGCCGACTAGCGGCCCAAGAGACCCAGTACTTC CASSRLAAQETQYF
NA NA TRBJ2-5 TRBV10-3 TGTGCCATCAGTGATCCCGGATCGAGGGAGACCCAGTACTTC CAISDPGSRETQYF
TRBD2 NA TRBJ2-3 TRBV25-1 TGTGCCAGCAGCCATGCCCGGGAGGCAACAGATACGCAGTATTTT CASSHAREATDTQYF
NA NA TRBJ2-3 TRBV12-3/TRBV12-4 TGTGCCAGCAGTTTAGCTAGCGGAGGGACGCAGTATTTT CASSLASGGTQYF
NA few TRBJ1-2 TRBV7-2 TGTGCCAGCAGCCCCTACGGGAGGGCGGGGTATGGCTACACCTTC CASSPYGRAGYGYTF
NA NA TRBJ2-1 TRBV19 TGTGCCAGTAGTATCAGGAGGGCTAAGGATAGTGGGCAGTTCTTC CASSIRRAKDSGQFF
TRBD1 NA TRBJ2-7 TRBV15 TGTGCCACCGGAGGGACAGGGGGCTACGAGCAGTACTTC CATGGTGGYEQYF
NA NA TRBJ2-5 TRBV19 TGTGCCAGTAGTAGCCCCGGCGGCAGGGGTGAAGAGACCCAGTACTTC CASSSPGGRGEETQYF
NA NA TRBJ1-4 TRBV6-5 TGTGCCAGCAGTTACTCGACAGCAACTAATGAAAAACTGTTTTTT CASSYSTATNEKLFF
NA NA TRBJ1-2 TRBV28 TGTGCCAGCAGTTCCCCCCCGACAGGCAACTATGGCTACACCTTC CASSSPPTGNYGYTF
TRBD2 NA TRBJ2-1 TRBV19 TGTGCCAGTAGTATATTCGGGACTAGCGGGAACAATGAGCAGTTCTTC CASSIFGTSGNNEQFF
TRBD1 few TRBJ1-6 TRBV3-1/TRBV3-2 TGTGCCAGCAGCCAAGAGGAGGGGGCCTTTTATAATTCACCCCTCCACTTT CASSQEEGAFYNSPLHF
TRBD2 NA TRBJ2-3 TRBV10-3 TGTGCCATCAGTGGCCCGCAAGGACTAGCGGGGGCCACAGATACGCAGTATTTT CAISGPQGLAGATDTQYF
NA NA TRBJ2-7 TRBV18 TGTGCCAGCTCACCCCTAGGGGGATCCGAGCAGTACTTC CASSPLGGSEQYF
NA NA TRBJ1-5 TRBV19 TGTGCCAGTAGCCGTAATAGCAATCAGCCCCAGCATTTT CASSRNSNQPQHF
NA NA TRBJ1-2 TRBV6-6 TGTGCCAGCAGTTACTCGCCGACAGCTGATGGCTACACCTTC CASSYSPTADGYTF
TRBD2 NA TRBJ2-1 TRBV5-1 TGCGCCAGCAGCCCCGGGACTAGCAATGAGCAGTTCTTC CASSPGTSNEQFF
TRBD1 few TRBJ2-1 TRBV9 TGTGCCAGCAGCGTGGGACAGGGACGTTCCCCCTGGGATGAGCAGTTCTTC CASSVGQGRSPWDEQFF
TRBD1 NA TRBJ2-5 TRBV23-1 TGCGCCAGCAGTCTCCCCTTACAGGGGCCCCAAGAGACCCAGTACTTC CASSLPLQGPQETQYF
TRBD2 NA TRBJ2-3 TRBV30 TGTGCCTGGAGTTTCGGGAGAGCGGGGCGCACAGATACGCAGTATTTT CAWSFGRAGRTDTQYF
TRBD2 NA TRBJ2-5 TRBV3-1/TRBV3-2 TGTGCCAGCAGCCAAGAGCGGGCAAGCGGGAGGGGAGGTGAGACCCAGTACTTC CASSQERASGRGGETQYF
NA few TRBJ2-7 TRBV29-1 TGCAGCGTAAGATTATTTCAGGGTTCCCACGAGCAGTACTTC CSVRLFQGSHEQYF
TRBD2 NA TRBJ2-7 TRBV14 TGTGCCAGCAGCCACACACTAGCGGGAGGGCCCCTTGGCGAGCAGTACTTC CASSHTLAGGPLGEQYF
TRBD1 NA TRBJ1-2 TRBV27 TGTGCCAGCAGTGTGGACAGGGGGGCGGGTGGCTACACCTTC CASSVDRGAGGYTF
NA NA TRBJ1-2 TRBV2 TGTGCCAGCAGCACGGGGGACGCTGGCTACACCTTC CASSTGDAGYTF
NA NA TRBJ1-2 TRBV3-1/TRBV3-2 TGTGCCAGCAGCCAAGGGGCGGGGCTAGGCTATGGCTACACCTTC CASSQGAGLGYGYTF
NA few TRBJ2-7 TRBV30 TGTGCCTGGAGTGTAGCCCAGGGGCAGGACGAGCAGTACTTC CAWSVAQGQDEQYF
NA NA TRBJ2-5 TRBV6-5 TGTGCCAGCAGTTACGGTGTGTTTGGAGAAGGGACCCAGTACTTC CASSYGVFGEGTQYF
TRBD1 NA TRBJ1-3 TRBV10-3 TGTGCCATCAGTACCCCGACAGGGATCTCTGGAAACACCATATATTTT CAISTPTGISGNTIYF
TRBD1 few TRBJ2-7 TRBV19 TGTGCCAGTAGTGGGGGACAGGGGGCCGAGCAGTACTTC CASSGGQGAEQYF